The TCR beta chain described here comes from a study of blood T cell repertoires in COVID-19. The repertoire was sequenced with immunoSEQ multiplex PCR; TCRdb's copy has only in-frame clones and lacks some. The sample has some 89,000 clones; approximately 82% are singletons. Germline V gives CDR1 MNHEY, CDR2 SMNVEV (reference sequence). The CDR3 spans 16 residues. Trimming shortened V by 5 bases and J by 0 bases, and 14 bases separated the two germline ends. The chain recombines TRBV27 with TRBJ1-5; weak D call: TRBD1 (6 bases). The sequence was obtained from a woman older than 75 with acute or convalescent COVID-19. The sample was peripheral blood. CDR3 DNA sequence: TGTGCCAGCAGTCCTCTCGGACAGAATAGCAATCAGCCCCAGCATTTT. Its protein product is CASSPLGQNSNQPQHF.